A few counts support the clone carrying this T cell receptor (beta chain). The data are from a study of T cells after yellow fever vaccination. The CDR3 has 15 residues. Germline assignment: CDR1 SGHTA and CDR2 FQGTGA. The V and J ends lost 6 bases and 5 bases, in that order; junction bases with no gene match: 10. Using its own MiXCR run on the 5' RACE reads, TCRdb lists one record per CDR3 protein. Of about 320,000 distinct CDR3 sequences listed, about 6.6% are singletons. V gene TRBV7-3 combines with J gene TRBJ2-3, with 8 bases that match TRBD2. The sequencing used PBMCs, collected roughly 45 days after the first yellow fever vaccination. The source is a man aged 18 to 30 who received the YFV17D yellow fever vaccine. This CDR3 reads CASSRRGGGRDTQYF. The CDR3 DNA reads TGTGCCAGCAGTCGACGGGGCGGGGGGCGAGATACGCAGTATTTT.